The source of this TCR beta chain is a study of Graves' ophthalmopathy and Graves' hyperthyroidism. Overall study: Hyperthyroidism was considered stable when no ophthalmopathy appeared within 18 months of follow-up.

Whole-study findings and limits: As the model predicted ophthalmopathy progression, it achieved a sensitivity of around 70% and a specificity of about 72%.

From RNA, the CDR3 regions of TCR beta chains were amplified and sequenced. Scientists carried out first-round RT-PCR using HTBI primers and then a second-round multiplex PCR. A single record per CDR3 protein comes from TCRdb applying MiXCR to the multiplex PCR reads. The data hold over a million distinct CDR3 sequences, with roughly two fifths observed a single time. A remark on this clonotype: Its antigen is currently unknown. A much larger clone differs from this one at a single base, so this may be a read error.

Germline lookup yields CDR1 SGHTA and CDR2 FQGNSA. CDR3 length: 8 residues. V lost 8 bases to trimming and J lost 11 bases, with 1 base between them. The chain combines TRBV7-2 with TRBJ1-6, with D uncertain. The TCR was taken from an adult man with Graves' hyperthyroidism. What was sequenced was peripheral blood or thyroid tissue (not recorded which). The CDR3 sequence: CASAPLHF. CDR3 DNA: TGTGCCAGCGCACCCCTCCACTTT.